Listed here is a single TCR beta chain. Expressed TCRB transcripts were sequenced, since all the RNA that had been isolated was reverse transcribed. Sequencing was performed with immunoSEQ multiplex PCR; in TCRdb, only in-frame clones are kept and a portion is missing. Of approximately 40,000 clones listed, around 50% were seen once; the top ten hold about 0.24%. The sample comes from a study of beta chain features in type 1 diabetes. The CDR3 extends over 16 amino acids. Germline lookup yields CDR1 MNHNY and CDR2 SVGAGI (reference sequence). J gave up 10 bases and V 4 bases, and 14 bases lay outside the gene matches.

Specimen: stem cell memory CD4+ T cells from blood. The source is a woman in her 30s in good health. The J gene is TRBJ2-1, the V gene TRBV6-6, with 9 bases aligning to TRBD2. The CDR3: CASSFRREGINLEQFF. The CDR3 coding sequence is TGTGCCAGCAGTTTCAGGCGGGAGGGGATTAATCTGGAGCAGTTCTTC.